The rows below give T cell receptor beta chains drawn from one sample of a study of shared clonotypes between healthy human individuals. Clones were sequenced by immunoSEQ multiplex PCR, and TCRdb holds only the in-frame ones, with some missing. There are about 1.4 million clones in the sample; over 95% occur only once, and 0.95% to 1.5% lies in the top ten. Sequencing was carried out using naive CD4+ T cells sorted from blood. These receptors all come from a man aged 25-45 years in good health. Both conserved end residues are part of each CDR3. A D gene is named only where the DNA matches it firmly. Size values are once, few and many counts, or a class for expanded clones, and some rows have none.

TRBV27,.,TRBJ2-5,TRBD2,CASSFGLGFETQYF,TGTGCCAGCAGTTTCGGACTAGGGTTCGAGACCCAGTACTTC
TRBV4-3,once,TRBJ1-3,.,CASSQVAVGSSGNTIYF,TGCGCCAGCAGCCAAGTTGCTGTCGGAAGCTCTGGAAACACCATATATTTT
TRBV28,.,TRBJ2-7,.,CASSFVGPYEQYF,TGTGCCAGCAGTTTCGTCGGGCCCTACGAGCAGTACTTC
TRBV2,.,TRBJ2-4,.,CASSKDLGAKNIQYF,TGTGCCAGCAGTAAAGATCTGGGAGCCAAAAACATTCAGTACTTC
TRBV18,.,TRBJ2-3,TRBD1,CASSPTRGLSSTDTQYF,TGTGCCAGCTCACCTACTAGGGGGCTCTCTAGCACAGATACGCAGTATTTT
TRBV5-6,.,TRBJ2-7,.,CASSLWTAYEQYF,TGTGCCAGCAGCCTCTGGACTGCCTACGAGCAGTACTTC
TRBV2,.,TRBJ2-5,TRBD2,CASRAGVQETQYF,TGTGCCAGCAGAGCGGGAGTACAAGAGACCCAGTACTTC
TRBV15,.,TRBJ2-2,.,CATSRGPGTDRPNTGELFF,TGTGCCACCAGCAGAGGCCCCGGGACGGATAGACCGAACACCGGGGAGCTGTTTTTT
TRBV28,.,TRBJ1-4,TRBD1,CASSTDRVSEKLFF,TGTGCCAGCAGTACGGACAGGGTCAGTGAAAAACTGTTTTTT
TRBV28,.,TRBJ2-7,TRBD1,CASSLFGRGRVYGNEQYF,TGTGCCAGCAGTTTGTTCGGCAGGGGGCGCGTGTATGGCAACGAGCAGTACTTC
TRBV2,.,TRBJ2-5,.,CASGRDSQETQYF,TGTGCCAGCGGGAGGGACAGTCAAGAGACCCAGTACTTC
TRBV11-2,.,TRBJ2-3,.,CASSLGDTQYF,TGTGCCAGCAGCTTAGGGGATACGCAGTATTTT
TRBV5-6,.,TRBJ1-5,.,CASSLGRDQPQHF,TGTGCCAGCAGCTTGGGCAGGGATCAGCCCCAGCATTTT
TRBV10-1,once,TRBJ2-2,TRBD2,CASSEGSGVKTGELFF,TGCGCCAGCAGTGAAGGTAGCGGGGTTAAGACCGGGGAGCTGTTTTTT
TRBV5-1,.,TRBJ2-7,TRBD2,CASSPPGGPDEQYF,TGCGCCAGCAGCCCCCCGGGAGGGCCGGACGAGCAGTACTTC
TRBV9,.,TRBJ2-1,TRBD2,CASSVAAGGVNEQFF,TGTGCCAGCAGCGTAGCAGCGGGAGGGGTCAATGAGCAGTTCTTC
TRBV19,.,TRBJ2-1,TRBD2,CASRGDRGLAGLQNEQFF,TGTGCCAGTAGGGGGGACAGGGGACTAGCGGGACTACAGAATGAGCAGTTCTTC
TRBV19,.,TRBJ2-2,.,CASHGAWGWTGELFF,TGTGCCAGCCACGGTGCATGGGGTTGGACCGGGGAGCTGTTTTTT
TRBV11-2,.,TRBJ2-1,.,CASSFYRGIWDEQFF,TGTGCCAGCAGCTTTTATCGCGGGATTTGGGATGAGCAGTTCTTC
TRBV10-3,.,TRBJ2-5,.,CAISEQETQYF,TGTGCCATCAGCGAACAAGAGACCCAGTACTTC
TRBV15,.,TRBJ1-4,.,CATSREVAGHSLRSTNEKLFF,TGTGCCACCAGCAGAGAGGTAGCGGGACACTCGCTCCGTTCAACTAATGAAAAACTGTTTTTT
TRBV28,.,TRBJ1-5,.,CASISYGPGDQPQHF,TGTGCCAGCATCAGTTATGGCCCAGGAGATCAGCCCCAGCATTTT
TRBV5-5,.,TRBJ2-3,.,CASSLREGGYTDTQYF,TGTGCCAGCAGCTTGAGAGAGGGAGGCTACACAGATACGCAGTATTTT
TRBV2,.,TRBJ2-1,TRBD2,CASSGSAAGAYNEQFF,TGTGCCAGCAGTGGTTCCGCGGCGGGAGCATACAATGAGCAGTTCTTC
TRBV10-1,.,TRBJ2-3,TRBD2,CARKEPGLAGDTQYF,TGCGCCAGAAAAGAACCGGGACTAGCTGGAGATACGCAGTATTTT
TRBV2,.,TRBJ1-2,TRBD1,CASGQGYGYTF,TGTGCCAGCGGACAGGGCTATGGCTACACCTTC
TRBV7-9,once,TRBJ2-7,.,CASSFSSGPSYEQYF,TGTGCCAGCAGCTTTTCATCCGGACCATCTTACGAGCAGTACTTC
TRBV9,.,TRBJ2-7,TRBD2,CASSLRLAGPYEQYF,TGTGCCAGCAGCCTCCGACTAGCGGGACCCTACGAGCAGTACTTC
TRBV9,.,TRBJ2-3,TRBD1,CASTGGASVSTDTQYF,TGTGCCAGCACAGGGGGAGCTAGTGTCAGCACAGATACGCAGTATTTT
TRBV11-1,.,TRBJ2-1,TRBD1,CASSLAGTATSSYNEQFF,TGTGCCAGCAGCTTAGCGGGGACAGCAACGAGCTCCTACAATGAGCAGTTCTTC